The 14 T cell receptor beta chains below were found in one sample sequenced in a study of cytomegalovirus exposure and HLA in healthy donors. Assay: immunoSEQ multiplex PCR; the TCRdb copy retains only in-frame clones and omits some. Of 55,000 to 80,000 clones in the sample, roughly 95% are singletons; the top ten hold less than 4%. The sequencing sample was made of PBMCs. Source of these receptors: a man aged 18-30 years in good health and CMV-seronegative.

This rearrangement joins TRBV7-6 to TRBJ2-7, with 9 nucleotides matching TRBD2. Germline CDR1 reads SGHVS; CDR2 reads FNYEAQ. CDR3 length: 15 amino acids. The V and J ends lost 3 bases and 0 bases, in that order; junction bases with no gene match: 3. Written as DNA, the CDR3 is TGTGCCAGCAGCTTGGCGGGGGGGCCCTCCTACGAGCAGTACTTC. It is translated as CASSLAGGPSYEQYF.

This rearrangement joins TRBV4-2 to TRBJ1-1; 9 nucleotides line up with TRBD1. This CDR3 region has 16 residues. J was trimmed by 0 bases and V by 3 bases; bases with no gene match: 5. CDR1 and CDR2 (germline): LGHNA, YNFKEQ. CDR3 loop: CASSQTGQGMNTEAFF. DNA of the CDR3: TGTGCCAGCAGCCAGACGGGACAGGGAATGAACACTGAAGCTTTCTTT.

In its sample, this clone was seen a few times. The chain is built from TRBV7-8 and TRBJ1-2; 8 bases line up with TRBD1. V lost 5 bases and J lost 6; bases outside the gene matches: 17. The germline V gene encodes CDR1 SGHVS and CDR2 FQNEAQ. CDR3 size: 17 residues. The CDR3 here is CASSRGQGDFVRHGYTF. The CDR3 nucleotides read TGTGCCAGCAGCCGCGGACAGGGAGACTTTGTGAGGCATGGCTACACCTTC.

This rearrangement joins TRBV19 to TRBJ1-1, with 8 bases aligning to TRBD1. Trimming removed 6 bases from V and 9 bases from J; junction bases left unmatched: 18. The germline V gene has CDR1 LNHDA and CDR2 SQIVND (reference sequence). The CDR3 is 16 residues long. CDR3 loop: CASSPALSTGVRKAFF. In DNA, the CDR3 is TGTGCCAGTAGCCCGGCTTTATCGACAGGGGTGAGGAAAGCTTTCTTT.

The V gene is TRBV5-4, the J gene TRBJ2-3, with D hard to call. V was clipped by 1 base and J by 2 bases, with 11 bases between them. CDR1 SGHNT and CDR2 YYREEE come from the germline V gene (reference sequence). The CDR3 has 15 amino acids. The CDR3 sequence: CASSLILAPTDTQYF. In DNA form, the CDR3 reads TGTGCCAGCAGCTTGATATTGGCTCCCACAGATACGCAGTATTTT.

The chain links TRBV9 to TRBJ2-2, with a possible D match to TRBD2 (6 bases). The CDR3 runs 19 residues. Deletions cut 4 bases from V and 0 bases from J, with 22 bases between. From germline, CDR1 is SGDLS and CDR2 YYNGEE. This CDR3 reads CASSLGFRDFYANTGELFF. CDR3 sequence (DNA): TGTGCCAGCAGCTTAGGCTTCCGGGACTTTTACGCGAACACCGGGGAGCTGTTTTTT.

J is TRBJ1-1 and V is TRBV11-2; D ambiguous. The germline V gene has CDR1 SGHAT and CDR2 FQNNGV. Deletions cut 3 bases from V and 7 bases from J, with 9 bases between. The CDR3 runs 12 residues. Written as DNA, the CDR3 is TGTGCCAGCAGCTTCGCGAGGGATGAAGCTTTCTTT. It yields the protein CASSFARDEAFF.

The chain has TRBV7-2 and TRBJ1-2; 9 nucleotides align to TRBD1. V was pared by 4 bases and J by 2 bases, with 2 bases of the junction left unmatched. The germline V gene has CDR1 SGHTA and CDR2 FQGNSA. This CDR3 has 14 amino acids. The DNA for the CDR3 is TGTGCCAGCAGCTCAACAGGGGGCAACTATGGCTACACCTTC. Protein sequence: CASSSTGGNYGYTF.

This chain joins TRBV7-3 and TRBJ2-3; D is ambiguous. Between the trimmed V and J ends, which lost 1 base and 0 bases, there was a span of 8 bases. Germline-derived CDR1 and CDR2 are SGHTA and FQGTGA. The CDR3 is 15 residues long. The CDR3 protein is CASSLMSQSTDTQYF. The CDR3 DNA reads TGTGCCAGCAGCTTAATGTCCCAAAGCACAGATACGCAGTATTTT. Using reference TRBV7-3 and TRBJ2-3 for the parts outside the CDR3, the full variable domain is GAGVSQTPSNKVTEKGKYVELRCDPISGHTALYWYRQSLGQGPEFLIYFQGTGAADDSGLPNDRFFAVRPEGSVSTLKIQRTERGDSAVYLCASSLMSQSTDTQYFGPGTRLTVL.

V is TRBV11-1 and J is TRBJ2-7, with 7 positions matching TRBD1. J gave up 0 bases and V 5 bases, and 4 bases lay outside the gene matches. The CDR3 consists of 14 residues. Looked up from germline, CDR1 is SGHAT and CDR2 is FQDESV (reference sequence). This CDR3 reads CASSRTGPSYEQYF. CDR3 DNA: TGTGCCAGCAGCCGGACAGGACCCTCCTACGAGCAGTACTTC.

The chain joins TRBV9 to TRBJ1-1, with TRBD1 matching 7 bases. This CDR3 contains 16 residues. Germline V gene lookup returns CDR1 SGDLS and CDR2 YYNGEE. The V gene end was trimmed by 1 base and the J gene end by 1 base; junction bases not matched to a gene: 7. The CDR3, as DNA: TGTGCCAGCAGCGTAACCGGGGGACAGCCGAACACTGAAGCTTTCTTT. Residues: CASSVTGGQPNTEAFF.

The gene calls are TRBV4-1 and TRBJ2-1, with D perhaps TRBD2 (6 bases). The CDR3 consists of 16 residues. CDR1 and CDR2 from the germline V gene are MGHRA and YSYEKL. V lost 0 bases and J lost 7, with 16 bases in between. The CDR3 DNA sequence: TGCGCCAGCAGCCAAGAGGGGGAGCGGGTGACAAATGAGCAGTTCTTC. It translates to CASSQEGERVTNEQFF.

The J gene is TRBJ1-2, the V gene TRBV30, with D tentatively TRBD1 (6 bases). Trimming stripped 5 bases from V and 4 bases from J, with 8 bases between. Germline values: CDR1 GTSNPN, CDR2 SVGIG (reference sequence). The CDR3 runs 11 residues. Here the CDR3 DNA reads TGTGCCTGGGTGGACAGCTATGGCTACACCTTC. Protein: CAWVDSYGYTF. Variable domain in full (rest from reference TRBV30 and TRBJ1-2): SQTIHQWPATLVQPVGSPLSLECTVEGTSNPNLYWYRQAAGRGLQLLFYSVGIGQISSEVPQNLSASRPQDRQFILSSKKLLLSDSGFYLCAWVDSYGYTFGSGTRLTVV.

The chain uses TRBV7-9 and TRBJ1-2; possible D gene TRBD1, 6 bases. This CDR3 spans 13 amino acids. Germline CDR1 reads SEHNR; CDR2 reads FQNEAQ (reference sequence). V was clipped by 4 bases and J by 1 base, with 7 bases between them. CDR3 sequence reads: CASSSGDNYGYTF. CDR3 nucleotide sequence: TGTGCCAGCAGCTCAGGGGATAACTATGGCTACACCTTC.